Presented here are 25 T cell receptor beta chains from one specimen sequenced in a study of metastatic and nonmetastatic thyroid tumors. Treatment of any kind had been given to no patient before thyroid surgery. Via MiXCR, TCRdb re-called the PCR reads. Of more than 12,000 clones in the sample, 3% to 4.5% were seen once. The specimen was tumor tissue. These receptors were collected from a female donor with papillary thyroid cancer or a benign thyroid nodule (not recorded which). Some clones in this sample may be carry-over from other donors' samples.

This clone was seen more than once but under ten times. This chain links TRBV20-1 with TRBJ2-7; no clear D gene. Germline V gives CDR1 DFQATT, CDR2 SNEGSKA (reference sequence). CDR3 length: 13 residues. The ends were cut back, 1 base at V and 4 bases at J, with 11 bases in the middle. The CDR3 sequence is CSARAGFRYEQYF. The CDR3, as DNA: TGCAGTGCTAGAGCCGGATTCAGGTACGAGCAGTACTTC.

This chain connects TRBV6-5 to TRBJ2-1; 11 nucleotides match TRBD2. V shed 0 bases and J 6 bases; nucleotides not matched to a gene: 4. The length of the CDR3 is 16 residues. Per the germline V gene, CDR1 is MNHEY and CDR2 is SVGAGI. CDR3 sequence (DNA): TGTGCCAGCAGTTACTCCGGGACTAGCGGAGCCAATGAGCAGTTCTTC. Protein sequence: CASSYSGTSGANEQFF.

The chain is built from TRBV6-1 and TRBJ2-1; the match to TRBD2 covers 9 bases. The ends lost 2 bases at V and 3 bases at J; junction bases unmatched: 2. CDR3 size: 15 residues. Germline V gene sequence: CDR1 MNHNS, CDR2 SASEGT. The CDR3 region is CASSEQTSGYNEQFF. As DNA, the CDR3 is TGTGCCAGCAGTGAACAGACTAGCGGCTACAATGAGCAGTTCTTC.

To note about this clone: The junction departs from the called germline gene at one end, perhaps through a read error. The gene calls are TRBV6-1 and TRBJ2-1, with D possibly matching TRBD2 (5 bases). This CDR3 has 14 residues. Looked up from germline, CDR1 is MNHNS and CDR2 is SASEGT. The CDR3: CAGSDGSSYNEQFF. The DNA of the CDR3 is TGTGCCGGCAGTGATGGGAGCTCCTACAATGAGCAGTTCTTC.

The rearrangement uses TRBV5-1 and TRBJ2-2, with 8 bases matching TRBD2. CDR1 and CDR2 from the germline V gene are SGHRS and YFSETQ. The CDR3 is 16 residues long. Trimming cost V 3 bases and J 6 bases; bases outside gene matches: 10. CDR3 nucleotide sequence: TGCGCCAGCAGCTCCTCCACAGCGGGAGTTGCCGGGGAGCTGTTTTTT. Its protein product is CASSSSTAGVAGELFF.

In its sample, this clone was seen a few times. The V call is TRBV20-1, the J call TRBJ2-1, with TRBD2 identical over 7 bases. Unmatched junction bases numbered 7, after V lost 5 bases and J lost 6 bases. This CDR3 is built from 13 residues. The germline V gene encodes CDR1 DFQATT and CDR2 SNEGSKA (reference sequence). CDR3 in amino acids: CSALGRAVNEQFF. The CDR3 region has the DNA TGCAGTGCTTTGGGGAGGGCGGTCAATGAGCAGTTCTTC.

The chain combines TRBV6-1 with TRBJ1-2, with TRBD1 as a possible D gene (6 bases). This CDR3 has 13 residues. Germline lookup yields CDR1 MNHNS and CDR2 SASEGT. With 9 bases removed from V and 6 bases from J, the gap between germline ends came to 17 bases. CDR3 sequence: CASQPQGLDGYTF. The CDR3 coding sequence is TGTGCCAGTCAACCCCAGGGGCTGGATGGCTACACCTTC.

In its sample, this clone was seen a few times. This CDR3 reads CAIMGQSSYEQYF. The CDR3 nucleotides read TGTGCCATCATGGGCCAAAGCTCCTACGAGCAGTACTTC. The chain couples TRBV10-3 to TRBJ2-7; D ambiguous. Between the trimmed V and J ends, which lost 7 bases and 0 bases, there was a span of 10 bases. From germline, CDR1 is ENHRY and CDR2 SYGVKD. CDR3 length equals 13 residues.

In its sample, this clone is medium-sized. The chain is built from TRBV28 and TRBJ2-3, with a weak D call TRBD1 (5 bases). The CDR3 consists of 17 residues. The V end was cut by 3 bases, the J end by 2 bases, with 18 bases between. The germline V gene has CDR1 MDHEN and CDR2 SYDVKM. CDR3 nucleotide sequence: TGTGCCAGCAGTTTCCCTAGGAGAAAAGGGGACACAGATACGCAGTATTTT. Encoded protein: CASSFPRRKGDTDTQYF.

In its sample, this clone was seen a few times. V usage is TRBV10-1 and J usage is TRBJ1-3; D unclear. The CDR3 spans 16 residues. Deletions cut 3 bases from V and 1 base from J, with 13 bases between. CDR1 WNHNN and CDR2 SYGVQD come from the germline V gene (reference sequence). The DNA of the CDR3 is TGCGCCAGCAGTGATTTCGCCAGGTCTTCTGGAAACACCATATATTTT. Amino acids: CASSDFARSSGNTIYF.

The chain is built from TRBV6-1 and TRBJ2-3, with TRBD2 as a possible D gene (5 bases). The CDR3 runs 12 residues. Trimming cost V 4 bases and J 6 bases, with 8 bases left between them. Germline CDR1 is MNHNS and CDR2 is SASEGT. As DNA, the CDR3 is TGTGCCAGCAGTGCCAGAGGGGATACGCAGTATTTT. Translation: CASSARGDTQYF.

The V and J genes are TRBV12-3 or TRBV12-4 and TRBJ2-7, with a possible D match to TRBD1 (6 bases). Trimming removed 6 bases from V and 2 bases from J, with 14 bases in between. The CDR3 has 14 residues. The CDR3 reads CASRQGETTYEQYF. CDR3 coding DNA: TGTGCCAGCAGACAGGGTGAGACAACCTACGAGCAGTACTTC.

A few counts support this clone. This rearrangement joins TRBV5-1 to TRBJ2-7; weak D call: TRBD2 (7 bases). V lost 5 bases, J lost 4 bases, and 22 bases lay in between. This CDR3 is built from 16 residues. Germline CDR1 and CDR2: SGHRS and YFSETQ. The CDR3 nucleotides are TGCGCCAGCAGTCGAGAGCAGGGGAGCGGGGAGTACGAGCAGTACTTC. This codes for CASSREQGSGEYEQYF.

This clone has just a few counts. This sequence joins TRBV6-2 or TRBV6-3 and TRBJ2-1, with 7 bases matching TRBD1. This CDR3 comprises 12 residues. The trim removed 2 bases at V and 12 bases at J, leaving 4 bases unmatched. Germline V CDR1 and CDR2: MNHEY, SVGEGT. The CDR3 protein is CASSYQQGRQFF. The DNA of the CDR3 is TGTGCCAGCAGTTACCAACAGGGGAGGCAGTTCTTC.

The sample holds many counts of this clone. The V call is TRBV27, the J call TRBJ1-2, with D possibly matching TRBD1 (5 bases). This CDR3 region has 13 residues. CDR1 and CDR2 from the germline V gene are MNHEY and SMNVEV (reference sequence). V was clipped by 7 bases and J by 8 bases, with 17 bases between them. The CDR3 protein is CASKGFLEQGYTF. Written as DNA, the CDR3 is TGTGCCAGCAAGGGGTTCTTGGAACAGGGCTACACCTTC.

V and J are TRBV12-3 or TRBV12-4 and TRBJ1-3; D uncertain. The CDR3 contains 15 residues. V lost 1 base and J lost 4, with 11 bases in between. In DNA form, the CDR3 reads TGTGCCAGCAGTTTAGGGGCGGTCGCGGGAAACACCATATATTTT. As protein: CASSLGAVAGNTIYF.

This clone was counted a few times. The junction and the germline gene differ at one end; a read error may be behind it. The V gene is TRBV7-9, the J gene TRBJ2-7; 8 positions agree with TRBD2. Germline lookup yields CDR1 SEHNR and CDR2 FQNEAQ (reference sequence). The CDR3 loop spans 15 amino acids. This CDR3 is CASSLPPAGAYEQYF. The CDR3 region has the DNA TGTGCCAGCAGCTTACCCCCAGCGGGAGCCTACGAGCAGTACTTT.

The gene calls are TRBV27 and TRBJ1-5, with D perhaps matching TRBD1 (5 bases). Trimming took off 6 bases at V and 0 bases at J, with 9 bases between the two ends. There are 14 residues in the CDR3. Germline values: CDR1 MNHEY, CDR2 SMNVEV (reference sequence). In nucleotides, the CDR3 is TGTGCCAGCAGCAAAGGGGTTAGCAATCAGCCCCAGCATTTT. Its protein product is CASSKGVSNQPQHF.

Concerning this clone: Since no conserved phenylalanine or tryptophan closes the CDR3, a read error is the likely cause. The V gene is TRBV28, the J gene TRBJ1-5, with TRBD1 matching over 11 bases. The CDR3 is made up of 18 amino acids. Trimming at V came to 5 bases and at J to 6 bases, leaving 15 bases not matched to a gene. Germline lookup yields CDR1 MDHEN and CDR2 SYDVKM. The CDR3 region has the DNA TGTGCCAGCAGTCCCGGGACAGGGGGTATATTAAGTAGTCAGCCCCAGCATCTT. Protein: CASSPGTGGILSSQPQHL.

The chain uses TRBV2 and TRBJ2-3, with D perhaps TRBD1 (6 bases). From germline, CDR1 is SNHLY and CDR2 FYNNEI. Trimming removed 6 bases at V and 2 bases at J, with 9 bases between. The CDR3 totals 13 residues. CDR3 protein: CASRAGATDTQYF. In DNA, the CDR3 is TGTGCCAGCAGAGCAGGGGCCACAGATACGCAGTATTTT.

The chain carries TRBV5-1 and TRBJ2-3, with 7 bases that match TRBD2. The CDR3 is 15 residues long. CDR1 is SGHRS, CDR2 YFSETQ, per germline. The trim removed 4 bases at V and 3 bases at J, leaving 8 bases unmatched. CDR3 in amino acids: CASSVTVGGTDTQYF. The CDR3 DNA sequence: TGCGCCAGCAGCGTGACAGTGGGAGGGACAGATACGCAGTATTTT.

The rearrangement links TRBV6-4 to TRBJ1-5, with 7 positions matching TRBD1. Germline V lookup: CDR1 MRHNA, CDR2 SNTAGT. CDR3 size: 13 residues. V lost 6 bases and J lost 3; bases outside the gene matches: 2. CDR3 in amino acids: CASSDRANQPQHF. The CDR3 DNA is TGTGCCAGCAGCGACAGGGCCAATCAGCCCCAGCATTTT.

This clone was seen only a few times. The V gene is TRBV6-1, the J gene TRBJ2-5; 7 nucleotides align to TRBD2. The ends lost 1 base at V and 5 bases at J; junction bases unmatched: 7. The CDR3 loop spans 15 amino acids. From germline, CDR1 is MNHNS and CDR2 SASEGT. CDR3 in DNA: TGTGCCAGCAGTGAAGAATCGGGGGGTGGCGAGACCCAGTACTTC. This gives the protein CASSEESGGGETQYF.

V gene TRBV6-2 or TRBV6-3 combines with J gene TRBJ2-7, with a possible D match to TRBD2 (6 bases). CDR1 and CDR2 (germline): MNHEY, SVGEGT. Trimming pared 5 bases from V and 0 bases from J, leaving 14 bases between. This CDR3 has 15 amino acids. The chain's CDR3 is CASSKTSASSYEQYV. CDR3 nucleotides: TGTGCCAGCAGTAAGACTAGTGCTAGCTCCTACGAGCAGTACGTC.

The chain joins TRBV6-1 to TRBJ1-1, with 8 bases lining up with TRBD1. Germline V gene lookup returns CDR1 MNHNS and CDR2 SASEGT. This CDR3 is built from 16 residues. Trimming cost V 2 bases and J 2 bases; bases outside gene matches: 7. This CDR3 is CASSETPGTGNTEAFF. As DNA, the CDR3 is TGTGCCAGCAGTGAAACCCCGGGGACAGGAAACACTGAAGCTTTCTTT.